Listed below are T cell receptor beta chains from one sample, sequenced in a study of blood T cell repertoires in COVID-19. Assay used: immunoSEQ multiplex PCR; TCRdb lists only in-frame clones, some missing. The sample holds approximately 40,000 clones, around 84% seen once. Sequencing was performed on peripheral blood. These receptors were collected from a human donor in a cohort sampled during active COVID-19. Both conserved end residues are part of each CDR3. The D gene is left open where the match is weak. Clone size is stated in some rows and not others, as once, few, many or a class when expanded.

clone_size,j_call,v_call,d_call,cdr3_aa,cdr3_nt
many,TRBJ1-5,TRBV3-1/TRBV3-2,NA,CASSQGQGPQPQHF,TGTGCCAGCAGCCAAGGGCAGGGGCCCCAGCCCCAGCATTTT
NA,TRBJ2-4,TRBV30,NA,CAWSVSGVPLRADIQYF,TGTGCCTGGAGTGTTTCGGGGGTACCCTTAAGGGCGGACATTCAGTACTTC
once,TRBJ2-5,TRBV29-1,TRBD1,CSAGTGETQYF,TGCAGCGCAGGGACAGGGGAGACCCAGTACTTC
few,TRBJ1-2,TRBV27,TRBD1,CASSLFQPGQGYGYTF,TGTGCCAGCAGTTTATTTCAACCGGGACAGGGCTATGGCTACACCTTC
once,TRBJ1-4,TRBV11-2,NA,CASSLGQPTNEKLFF,TGTGCCAGCAGCTTAGGACAGCCAACTAATGAAAAACTGTTTTTT
NA,TRBJ2-2,TRBV9,NA,CASSVTGTPVGGGELFF,TGTGCCAGCAGCGTCACCGGGACGCCGGTGGGGGGCGGGGAGCTGTTTTTT
NA,TRBJ2-6,TRBV27,TRBD1,CASSLLRTGDGANVLTF,TGTGCCAGCAGTTTGCTCCGGACAGGGGACGGGGCCAACGTCCTGACTTTC
NA,TRBJ1-1,TRBV10-3,NA,CAISEDNMNTEAFF,TGTGCCATCAGTGAGGATAACATGAACACTGAAGCTTTCTTT
NA,TRBJ1-5,TRBV6-5,NA,CASMQGTSNQPQHF,TGTGCCAGCATGCAGGGAACCAGCAATCAGCCCCAGCATTTT
once,TRBJ1-2,TRBV4-3,TRBD1,CASSRTGGAGYTF,TGCGCCAGCAGCCGGACAGGGGGCGCAGGCTACACCTTC
NA,TRBJ2-4,TRBV7-3,TRBD1,CASSLDSLTGQGKNIQYF,TGTGCCAGCAGCTTAGATTCCCTCACGGGACAGGGCAAAAACATTCAGTACTTC
NA,TRBJ1-2,TRBV3-1/TRBV3-2,TRBD1,CASSQGGTDYGYTF,TGTGCCAGCAGCCAAGGGGGGACAGACTATGGCTACACCTTC
NA,TRBJ1-2,TRBV19,TRBD1,CASSTAGQRTYGYTF,TGTGCCAGTAGTACTGCGGGACAGAGGACATATGGCTACACCTTC
NA,TRBJ1-1,TRBV3-1/TRBV3-2,NA,CASSQLMNTEAFF,TGTGCCAGCAGCCAATTAATGAACACTGAAGCTTTCTTT
once,TRBJ2-1,TRBV4-3,TRBD1,CASSQDSGTGRNEQFF,TGCGCCAGCAGCCAAGATTCTGGGACAGGGAGGAATGAGCAGTTCTTC
NA,TRBJ2-5,TRBV7-6,TRBD2,CASSTTGGPAETQYF,TGTGCCAGCAGCACGACGGGGGGGCCCGCCGAGACCCAGTACTTC
NA,TRBJ1-2,TRBV11-2,TRBD1,CASSPGGTGVYGYTF,TGTGCCAGCAGTCCCGGGGGGACAGGGGTCTATGGCTACACCTTC
NA,TRBJ1-2,TRBV19,TRBD1,CASSVGRQGNYGYTF,TGTGCCAGTAGTGTAGGGCGACAGGGAAACTATGGCTACACCTTC
NA,TRBJ2-1,TRBV7-9,NA,CASSRESYNEQFF,TGTGCCAGCAGCCGGGAAAGCTACAATGAGCAGTTCTTC
NA,TRBJ2-3,TRBV5-8,NA,CASSLTDTDTQYF,TGTGCCAGCAGCTTGACAGACACAGATACGCAGTATTTT
once,TRBJ2-5,TRBV11-1,NA,CASSAVQETQYF,TGTGCCAGCAGTGCAGTACAAGAGACCCAGTACTTC
NA,TRBJ2-1,TRBV2,NA,CASRQEYNEQFF,TGTGCCAGCAGACAGGAATACAATGAGCAGTTCTTC
NA,TRBJ1-2,TRBV11-2,TRBD1,CASSLNRGQGGYTF,TGTGCCAGCAGCCTAAACAGGGGGCAGGGTGGCTACACCTTC
NA,TRBJ2-1,TRBV13,TRBD2,CASSFYPLAGGEQFF,TGTGCCAGCAGCTTCTACCCCTTAGCGGGGGGTGAGCAGTTCTTC
NA,TRBJ2-2,TRBV12-3/TRBV12-4,NA,CAIETPNTGELFF,TGTGCCATCGAGACACCGAACACCGGGGAGCTGTTTTTT
NA,TRBJ1-3,TRBV5-6,TRBD1,CASSPGTGPGNTIYF,TGTGCCAGCAGCCCCGGGACAGGGCCTGGAAACACCATATATTTT
NA,TRBJ2-1,TRBV28,NA,CASSSTGLTGEQFF,TGTGCCAGCAGTTCCACAGGGCTCACGGGTGAGCAGTTCTTC
NA,TRBJ2-5,TRBV14,NA,CASSQDLLAAETQYF,TGTGCCAGCAGCCAAGATCTTTTAGCGGCGGAGACCCAGTACTTC